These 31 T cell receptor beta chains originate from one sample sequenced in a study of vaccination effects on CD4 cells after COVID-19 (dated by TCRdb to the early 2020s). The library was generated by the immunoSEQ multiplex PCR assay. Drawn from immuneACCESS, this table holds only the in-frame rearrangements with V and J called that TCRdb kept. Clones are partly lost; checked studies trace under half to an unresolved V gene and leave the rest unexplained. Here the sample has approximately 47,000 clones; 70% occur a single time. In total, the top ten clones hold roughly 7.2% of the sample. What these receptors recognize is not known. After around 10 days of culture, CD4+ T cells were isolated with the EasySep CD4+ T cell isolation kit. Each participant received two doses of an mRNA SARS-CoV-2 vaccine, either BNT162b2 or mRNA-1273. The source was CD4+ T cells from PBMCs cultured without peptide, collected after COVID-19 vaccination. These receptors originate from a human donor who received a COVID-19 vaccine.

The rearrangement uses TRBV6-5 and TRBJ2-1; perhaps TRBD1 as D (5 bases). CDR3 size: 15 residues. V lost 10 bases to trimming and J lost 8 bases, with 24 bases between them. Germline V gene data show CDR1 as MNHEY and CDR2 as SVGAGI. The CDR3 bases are TGTGCCACATCGGGCATACAGGTGGTAAAGTATGAGCAGTTCTTC. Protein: CATSGIQVVKYEQFF.

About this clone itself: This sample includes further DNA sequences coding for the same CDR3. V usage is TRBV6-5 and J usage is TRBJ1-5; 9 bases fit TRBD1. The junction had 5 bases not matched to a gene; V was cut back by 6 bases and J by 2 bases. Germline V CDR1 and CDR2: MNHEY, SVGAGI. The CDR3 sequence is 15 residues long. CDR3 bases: TGTGCCAGCAGAGACAGGGGGAATGGCAATCAGCCCCAGCATTTT. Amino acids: CASRDRGNGNQPQHF.

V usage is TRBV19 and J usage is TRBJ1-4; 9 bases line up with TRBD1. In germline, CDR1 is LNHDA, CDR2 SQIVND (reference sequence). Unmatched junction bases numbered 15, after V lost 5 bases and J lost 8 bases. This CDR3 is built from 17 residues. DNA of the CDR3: TGTGCCAGTAGTTGGGGACCACAGACAGGGGGTGTGGAAAAACTGTTTTTT. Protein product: CASSWGPQTGGVEKLFF.

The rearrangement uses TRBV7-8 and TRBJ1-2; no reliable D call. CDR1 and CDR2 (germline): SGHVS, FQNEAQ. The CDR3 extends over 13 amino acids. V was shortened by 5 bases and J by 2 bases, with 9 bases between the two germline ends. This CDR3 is CASSPQENYGYTF. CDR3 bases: TGTGCCAGCAGCCCTCAGGAGAACTATGGCTACACCTTC.

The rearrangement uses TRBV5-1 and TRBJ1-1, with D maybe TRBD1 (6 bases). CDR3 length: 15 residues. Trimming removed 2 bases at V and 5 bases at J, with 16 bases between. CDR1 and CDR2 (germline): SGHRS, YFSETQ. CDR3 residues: CASSFNGQFATEAFF. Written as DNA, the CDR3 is TGCGCCAGCAGCTTCAACGGACAGTTCGCAACTGAAGCTTTCTTT.

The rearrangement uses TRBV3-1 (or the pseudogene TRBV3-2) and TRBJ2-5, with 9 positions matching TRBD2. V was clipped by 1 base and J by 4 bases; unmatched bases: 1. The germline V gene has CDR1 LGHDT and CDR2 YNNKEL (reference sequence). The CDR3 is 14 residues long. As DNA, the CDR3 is TGTGCCAGCAGCCAAGGCGGGGGGGGAGAGACCCAGTACTTC. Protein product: CASSQGGGGETQYF.

The CDR3 DNA sequence: TGTGCCAGCAGCCAAGATTTCACTAACACTGAAGCTTTCTTT. Protein product: CASSQDFTNTEAFF. The J gene is TRBJ1-1, the V gene TRBV3-1 (or the pseudogene TRBV3-2); D is uncertain. V lost 0 bases and J 2 bases, leaving 7 bases between the germline ends. The germline V gene has CDR1 LGHDT and CDR2 YNNKEL (reference sequence). The CDR3 runs 14 residues.

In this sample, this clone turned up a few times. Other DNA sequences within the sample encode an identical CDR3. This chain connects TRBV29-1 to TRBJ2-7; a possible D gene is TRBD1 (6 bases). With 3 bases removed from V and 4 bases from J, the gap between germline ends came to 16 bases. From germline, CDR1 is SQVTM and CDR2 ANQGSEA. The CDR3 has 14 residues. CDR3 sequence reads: CSVDGQGNPYEQYF. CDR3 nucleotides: TGCAGCGTTGATGGGCAGGGGAATCCATACGAGCAGTACTTC.

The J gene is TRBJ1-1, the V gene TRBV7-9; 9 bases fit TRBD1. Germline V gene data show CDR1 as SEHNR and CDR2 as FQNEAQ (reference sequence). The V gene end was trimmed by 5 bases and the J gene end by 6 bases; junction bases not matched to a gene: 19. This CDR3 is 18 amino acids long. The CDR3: CASSRRKPGQGRNPEAFF. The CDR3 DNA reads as TGTGCCAGCAGCCGAAGAAAGCCGGGACAGGGAAGAAATCCTGAAGCTTTCTTT.

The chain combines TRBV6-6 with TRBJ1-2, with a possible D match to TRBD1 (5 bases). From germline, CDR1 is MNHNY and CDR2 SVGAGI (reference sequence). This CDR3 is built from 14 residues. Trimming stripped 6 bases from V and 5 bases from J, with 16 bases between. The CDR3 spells CASSSGTDIYGYTF. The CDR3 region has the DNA TGTGCCAGCAGCTCCGGGACGGACATATATGGCTACACCTTC.

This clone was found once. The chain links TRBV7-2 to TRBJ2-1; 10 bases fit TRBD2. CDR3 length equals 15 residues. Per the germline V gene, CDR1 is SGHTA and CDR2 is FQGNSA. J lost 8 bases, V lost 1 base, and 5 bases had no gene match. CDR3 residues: CASSLGAGGQYEQFF. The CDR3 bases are TGTGCCAGCAGCTTAGGAGCGGGGGGGCAGTATGAGCAGTTCTTC.

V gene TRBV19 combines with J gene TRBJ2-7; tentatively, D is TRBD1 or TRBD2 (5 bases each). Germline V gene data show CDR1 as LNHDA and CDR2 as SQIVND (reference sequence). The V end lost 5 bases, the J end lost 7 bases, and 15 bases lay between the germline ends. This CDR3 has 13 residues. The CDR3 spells CASSPDWGTEQYF. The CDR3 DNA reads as TGTGCCAGTAGTCCCGACTGGGGGACGGAGCAGTACTTC.

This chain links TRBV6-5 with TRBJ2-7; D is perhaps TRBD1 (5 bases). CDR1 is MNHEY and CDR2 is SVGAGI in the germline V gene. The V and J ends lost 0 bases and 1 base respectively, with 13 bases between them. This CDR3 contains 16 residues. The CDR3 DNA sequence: TGTGCCAGCAGTTACTCATCAGGGCGAGGATCCTACGAGCAGTACTTC. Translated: CASSYSSGRGSYEQYF.

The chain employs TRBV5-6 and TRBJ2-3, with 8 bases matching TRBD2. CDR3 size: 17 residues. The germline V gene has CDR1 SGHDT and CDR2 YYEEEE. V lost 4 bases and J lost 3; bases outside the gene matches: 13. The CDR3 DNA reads TGTGCCAGCAGCCTATCTATGACTAGCGTTGGGACAGATACGCAGTATTTT. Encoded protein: CASSLSMTSVGTDTQYF.

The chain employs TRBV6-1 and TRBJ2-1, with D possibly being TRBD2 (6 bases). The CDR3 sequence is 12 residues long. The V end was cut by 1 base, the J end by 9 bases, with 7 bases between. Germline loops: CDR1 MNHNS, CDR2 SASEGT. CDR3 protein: CASSEVGGEQFF. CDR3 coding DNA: TGTGCCAGCAGTGAAGTGGGAGGTGAGCAGTTCTTC.

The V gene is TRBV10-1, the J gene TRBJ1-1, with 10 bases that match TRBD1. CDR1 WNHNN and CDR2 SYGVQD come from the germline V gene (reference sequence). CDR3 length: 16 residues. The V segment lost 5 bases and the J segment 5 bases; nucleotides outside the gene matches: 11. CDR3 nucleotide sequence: TGCGCCAGCAGTTACCTCCGGGACAGGGGATTTACTGAAGCTTTCTTT. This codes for CASSYLRDRGFTEAFF.

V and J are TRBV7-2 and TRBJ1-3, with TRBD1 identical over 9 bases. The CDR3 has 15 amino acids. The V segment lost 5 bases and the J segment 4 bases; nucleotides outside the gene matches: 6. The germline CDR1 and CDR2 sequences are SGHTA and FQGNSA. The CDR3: CASSPGTGSGNTIYF. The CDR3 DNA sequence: TGTGCCAGCAGCCCCGGGACAGGGTCAGGAAACACCATATATTTT. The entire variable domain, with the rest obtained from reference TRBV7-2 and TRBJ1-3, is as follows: GAGVSQSPSNKVTEKGKDVELRCDPISGHTALYWYRQSLGQGLEFLIYFQGNSAPDKSGLPSDRFSAERTGGSVSTLTIQRTQQEDSAVYLCASSPGTGSGNTIYFGEGSWLTVV.

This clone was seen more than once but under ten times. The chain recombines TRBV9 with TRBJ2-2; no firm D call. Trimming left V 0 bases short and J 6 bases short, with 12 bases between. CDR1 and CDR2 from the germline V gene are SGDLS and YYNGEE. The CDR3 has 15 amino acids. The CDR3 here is CASSVDGYGSGELFF. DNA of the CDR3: TGTGCCAGCAGCGTAGATGGGTACGGGTCCGGGGAGCTGTTTTTT.

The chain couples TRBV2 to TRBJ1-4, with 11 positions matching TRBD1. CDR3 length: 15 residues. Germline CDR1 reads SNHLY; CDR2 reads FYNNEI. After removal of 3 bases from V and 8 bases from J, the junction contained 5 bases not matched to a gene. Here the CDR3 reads CASSDRTGGREKLFF. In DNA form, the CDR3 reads TGTGCCAGCAGTGATAGGACAGGGGGCCGGGAAAAACTGTTTTTT. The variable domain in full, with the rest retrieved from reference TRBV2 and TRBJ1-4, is EPEVTQTPSHQVTQMGQEVILRCVPISNHLYFYWYRQILGQKVEFLVSFYNNEISEKSEIFDDQFSVERPDGSNFTLKIRSTKLEDSAMYFCASSDRTGGREKLFFGSGTQLSVL.

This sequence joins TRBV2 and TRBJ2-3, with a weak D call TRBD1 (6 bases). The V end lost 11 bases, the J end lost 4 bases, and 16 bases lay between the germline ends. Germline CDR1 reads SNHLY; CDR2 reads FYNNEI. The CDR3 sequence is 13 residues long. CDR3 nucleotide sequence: TGTGCCGGGAACATACAGGGCTCAGATACGCAGTATTTT. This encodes CAGNIQGSDTQYF.

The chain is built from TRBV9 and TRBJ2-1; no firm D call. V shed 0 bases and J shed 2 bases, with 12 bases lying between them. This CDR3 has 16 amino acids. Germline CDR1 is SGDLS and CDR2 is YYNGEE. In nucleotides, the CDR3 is TGTGCCAGCAGCGTAGCCCGGTTGGAGACCTACAATGAGCAGTTCTTC. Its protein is CASSVARLETYNEQFF.

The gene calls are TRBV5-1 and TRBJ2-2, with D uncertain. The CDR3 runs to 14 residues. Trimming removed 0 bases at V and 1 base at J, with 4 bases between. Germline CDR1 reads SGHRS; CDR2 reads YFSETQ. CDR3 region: CASSLVRNTGELFF. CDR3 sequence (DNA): TGCGCCAGCAGCTTGGTACGGAACACCGGGGAGCTGTTTTTT.

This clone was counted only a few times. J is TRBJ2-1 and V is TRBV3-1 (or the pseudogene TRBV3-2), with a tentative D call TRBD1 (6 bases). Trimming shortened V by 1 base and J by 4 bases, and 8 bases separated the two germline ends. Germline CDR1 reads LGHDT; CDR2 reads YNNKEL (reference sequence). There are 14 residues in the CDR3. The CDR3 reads CASSQAGQYNEQFF. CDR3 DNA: TGTGCCAGCAGCCAAGCCGGACAGTACAATGAGCAGTTCTTC.

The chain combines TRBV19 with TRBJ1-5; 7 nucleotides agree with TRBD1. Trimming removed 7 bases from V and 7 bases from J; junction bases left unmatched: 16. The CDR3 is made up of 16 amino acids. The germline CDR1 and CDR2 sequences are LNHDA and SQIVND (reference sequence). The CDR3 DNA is TGTGCCAGTAACACACTCCAGGAGGGGGCTTGGCAGCCCCAGCATTTT. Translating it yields CASNTLQEGAWQPQHF.

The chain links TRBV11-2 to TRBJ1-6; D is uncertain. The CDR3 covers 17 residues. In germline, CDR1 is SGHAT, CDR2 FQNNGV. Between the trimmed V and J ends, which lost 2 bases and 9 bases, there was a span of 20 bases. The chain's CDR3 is CASSLSIVGNPGSPLHF. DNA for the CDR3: TGTGCCAGCAGCTTAAGTATCGTTGGAAATCCTGGTTCACCCCTCCACTTT. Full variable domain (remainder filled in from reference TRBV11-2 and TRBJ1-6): EAGVAQSPRYKIIEKRQSVAFWCNPISGHATLYWYQQILGQGPKLLIQFQNNGVVDDSQLPKDRFSAERLKGVDSTLKIQPAKLEDSAVYLCASSLSIVGNPGSPLHFGNGTRLTVT.

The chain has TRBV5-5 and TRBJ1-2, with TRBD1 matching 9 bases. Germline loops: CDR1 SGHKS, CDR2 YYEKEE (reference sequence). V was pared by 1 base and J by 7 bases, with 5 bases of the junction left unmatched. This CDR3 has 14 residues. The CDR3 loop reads CASSLRTGERGYTF. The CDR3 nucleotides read TGTGCCAGCAGCTTGAGGACAGGGGAACGTGGCTACACCTTC.

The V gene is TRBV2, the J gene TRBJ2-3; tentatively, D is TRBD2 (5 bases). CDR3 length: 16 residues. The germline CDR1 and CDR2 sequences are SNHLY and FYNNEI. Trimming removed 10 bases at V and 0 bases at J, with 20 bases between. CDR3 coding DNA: TGTGCCACCAGCGGAGAGAGCGGATTTAGCACAGATACGCAGTATTTT. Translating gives CATSGESGFSTDTQYF.

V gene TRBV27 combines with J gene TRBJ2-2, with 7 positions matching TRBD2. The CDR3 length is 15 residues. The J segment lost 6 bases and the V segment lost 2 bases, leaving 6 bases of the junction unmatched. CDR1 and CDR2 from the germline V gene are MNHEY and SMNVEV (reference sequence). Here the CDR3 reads CASSLLAGVPGELFF. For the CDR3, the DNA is TGTGCCAGCAGTTTACTGGCGGGAGTGCCCGGGGAGCTGTTTTTT.

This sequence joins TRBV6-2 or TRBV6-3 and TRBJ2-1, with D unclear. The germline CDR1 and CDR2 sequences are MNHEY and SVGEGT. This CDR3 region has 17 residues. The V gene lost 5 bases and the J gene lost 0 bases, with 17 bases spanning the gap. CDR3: CASSPLWWASSYNEQFF. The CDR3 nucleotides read TGTGCCAGCAGTCCGCTATGGTGGGCGAGCTCCTACAATGAGCAGTTCTTC.

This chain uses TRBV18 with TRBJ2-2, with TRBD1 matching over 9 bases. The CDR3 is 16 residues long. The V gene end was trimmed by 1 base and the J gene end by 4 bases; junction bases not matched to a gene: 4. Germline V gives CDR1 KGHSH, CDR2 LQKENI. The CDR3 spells CASSPRPGQGTGELFF. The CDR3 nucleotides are TGTGCCAGCTCACCACGACCGGGACAGGGCACCGGGGAGCTGTTTTTT.

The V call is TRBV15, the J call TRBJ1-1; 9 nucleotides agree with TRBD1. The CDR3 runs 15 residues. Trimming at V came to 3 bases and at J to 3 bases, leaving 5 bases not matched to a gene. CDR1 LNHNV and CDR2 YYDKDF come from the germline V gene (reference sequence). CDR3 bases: TGTGCCACCAGCAGGGGGGGACAGGGAGACACTGAAGCTTTCTTT. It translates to CATSRGGQGDTEAFF.